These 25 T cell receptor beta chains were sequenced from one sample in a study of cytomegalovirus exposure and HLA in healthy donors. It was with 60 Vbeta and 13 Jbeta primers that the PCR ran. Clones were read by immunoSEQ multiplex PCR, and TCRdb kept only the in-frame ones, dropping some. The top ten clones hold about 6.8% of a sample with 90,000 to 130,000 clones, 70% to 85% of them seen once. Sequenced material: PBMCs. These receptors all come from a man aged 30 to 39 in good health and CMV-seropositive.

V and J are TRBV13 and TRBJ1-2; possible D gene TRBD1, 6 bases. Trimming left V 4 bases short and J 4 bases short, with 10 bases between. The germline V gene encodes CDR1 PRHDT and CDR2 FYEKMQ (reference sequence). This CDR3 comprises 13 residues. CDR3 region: CASSSGQSYGYTF. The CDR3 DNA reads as TGTGCCAGCAGCTCAGGACAGTCCTATGGCTACACCTTC.

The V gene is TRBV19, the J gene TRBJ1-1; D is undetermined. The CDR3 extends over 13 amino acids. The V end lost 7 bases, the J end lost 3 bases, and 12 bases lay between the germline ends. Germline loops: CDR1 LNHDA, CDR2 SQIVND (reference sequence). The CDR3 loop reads CASNRDWDTEAFF. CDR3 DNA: TGTGCCAGTAACCGCGACTGGGACACTGAAGCTTTCTTT.

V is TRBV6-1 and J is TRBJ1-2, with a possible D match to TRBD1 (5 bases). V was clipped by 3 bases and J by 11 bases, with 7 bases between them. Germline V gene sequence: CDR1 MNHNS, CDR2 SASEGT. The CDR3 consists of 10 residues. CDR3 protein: CASSEGGYTF. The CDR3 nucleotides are TGTGCCAGCAGTGAGGGGGGGTACACCTTC.

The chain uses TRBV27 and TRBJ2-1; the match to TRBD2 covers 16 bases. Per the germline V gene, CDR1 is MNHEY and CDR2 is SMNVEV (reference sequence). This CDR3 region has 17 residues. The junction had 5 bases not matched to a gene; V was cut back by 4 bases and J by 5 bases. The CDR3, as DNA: TGTGCCAGCAGTTCCCCGGGACTAGCGGGGGGGCACAATGAGCAGTTCTTC. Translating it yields CASSSPGLAGGHNEQFF.

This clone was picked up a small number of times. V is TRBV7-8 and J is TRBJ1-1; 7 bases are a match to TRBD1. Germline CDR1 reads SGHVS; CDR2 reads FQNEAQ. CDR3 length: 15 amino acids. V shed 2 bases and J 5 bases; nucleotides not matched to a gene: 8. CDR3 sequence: CASSLHGQGGTEAFF. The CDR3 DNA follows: TGTGCCAGCAGCTTACATGGGCAGGGGGGAACTGAAGCTTTCTTT. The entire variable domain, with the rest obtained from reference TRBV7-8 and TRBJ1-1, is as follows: GAGVSQSPRYKVAKRGQDVALRCDPISGHVSLFWYQQALGQGPEFLTYFQNEAQLDKSGLPSDRFFAERPEGSVSTLKIQRTQQEDSAVYLCASSLHGQGGTEAFFGQGTRLTVV.

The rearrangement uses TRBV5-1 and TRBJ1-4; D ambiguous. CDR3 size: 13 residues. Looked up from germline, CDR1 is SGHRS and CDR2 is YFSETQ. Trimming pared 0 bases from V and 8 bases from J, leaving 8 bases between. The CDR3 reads CASSLAGEEKLFF. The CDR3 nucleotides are TGCGCCAGCAGCTTGGCCGGGGAGGAAAAACTGTTTTTT.

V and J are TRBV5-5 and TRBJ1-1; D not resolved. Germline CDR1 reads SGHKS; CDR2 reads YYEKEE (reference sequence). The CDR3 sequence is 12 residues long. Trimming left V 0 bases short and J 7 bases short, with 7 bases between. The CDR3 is CASSLVGLEAFF. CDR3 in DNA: TGTGCCAGCAGCTTGGTTGGCCTTGAAGCTTTCTTT.

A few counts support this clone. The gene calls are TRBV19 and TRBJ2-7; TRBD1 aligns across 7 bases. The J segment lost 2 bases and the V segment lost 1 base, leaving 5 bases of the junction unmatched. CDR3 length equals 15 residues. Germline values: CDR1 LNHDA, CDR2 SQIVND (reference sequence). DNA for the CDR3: TGTGCCAGTAGTATAGGGGACAGCCCAACCTACGAGCAGTACTTC. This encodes CASSIGDSPTYEQYF.

The CDR3 DNA sequence: TGCGCCAGCAGCGGGGGTGAGGGGGCAGGCTATGGCTACACCTTC. It codes for CASSGGEGAGYGYTF. The chain combines TRBV5-1 with TRBJ1-2; 7 bases are a match to TRBD1. Per germline, CDR1 SGHRS and CDR2 YFSETQ. CDR3 length equals 15 residues. J gave up 4 bases and V 4 bases, and 10 bases lay outside the gene matches.

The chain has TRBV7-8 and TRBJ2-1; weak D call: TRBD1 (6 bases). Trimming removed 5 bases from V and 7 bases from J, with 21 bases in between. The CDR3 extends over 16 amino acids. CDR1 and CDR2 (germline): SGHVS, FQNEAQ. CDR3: CASSPLPTGTKNEQFF. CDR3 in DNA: TGTGCCAGCAGCCCGCTGCCTACCGGGACAAAAAATGAGCAGTTCTTC. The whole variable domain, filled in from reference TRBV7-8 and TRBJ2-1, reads GAGVSQSPRYKVAKRGQDVALRCDPISGHVSLFWYQQALGQGPEFLTYFQNEAQLDKSGLPSDRFFAERPEGSVSTLKIQRTQQEDSAVYLCASSPLPTGTKNEQFFGPGTRLTVL.

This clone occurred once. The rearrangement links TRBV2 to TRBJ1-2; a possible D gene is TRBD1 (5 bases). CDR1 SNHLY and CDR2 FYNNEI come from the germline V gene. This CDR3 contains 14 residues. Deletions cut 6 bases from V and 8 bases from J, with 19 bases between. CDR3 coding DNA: TGTGCCAGCAGCATCTATACTAGCGGGGCCGGCTACACCTTC. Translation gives CASSIYTSGAGYTF.

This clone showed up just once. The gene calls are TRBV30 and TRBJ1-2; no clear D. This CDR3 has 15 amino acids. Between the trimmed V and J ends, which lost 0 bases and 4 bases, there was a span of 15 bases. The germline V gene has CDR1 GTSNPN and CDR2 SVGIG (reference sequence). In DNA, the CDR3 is TGTGCCTGGAGTGTAGTTCAGAACATTTTCTATGGCTACACCTTC. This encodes CAWSVVQNIFYGYTF.

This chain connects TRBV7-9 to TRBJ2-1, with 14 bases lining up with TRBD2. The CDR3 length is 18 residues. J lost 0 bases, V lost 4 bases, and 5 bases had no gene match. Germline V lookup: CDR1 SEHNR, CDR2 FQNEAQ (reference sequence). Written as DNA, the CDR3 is TGTGCCAGCAGCTCCAGACTAGCGGGGGGGAGCTCCTACAATGAGCAGTTCTTC. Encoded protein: CASSSRLAGGSSYNEQFF. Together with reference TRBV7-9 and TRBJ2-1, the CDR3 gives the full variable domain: DTGVSQNPRHKITKRGQNVTFRCDPISEHNRLYWYRQTLGQGPEFLTYFQNEAQLEKSRLLSDRFSAERPKGSFSTLEIQRTEQGDSAMYLCASSSRLAGGSSYNEQFFGPGTRLTVL.

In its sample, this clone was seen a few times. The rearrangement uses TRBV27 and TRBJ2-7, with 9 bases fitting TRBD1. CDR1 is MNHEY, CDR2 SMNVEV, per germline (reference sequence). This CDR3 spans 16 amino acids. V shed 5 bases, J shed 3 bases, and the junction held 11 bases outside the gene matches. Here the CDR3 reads CASSDPSGQGIYEQYF. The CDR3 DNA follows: TGTGCCAGCAGTGATCCAAGCGGACAGGGGATCTACGAGCAGTACTTC.

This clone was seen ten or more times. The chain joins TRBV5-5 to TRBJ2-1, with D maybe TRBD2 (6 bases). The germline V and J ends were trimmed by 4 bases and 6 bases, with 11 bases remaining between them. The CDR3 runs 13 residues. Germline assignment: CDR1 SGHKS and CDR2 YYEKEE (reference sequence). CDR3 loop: CASSPVGGNEQFF. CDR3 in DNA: TGTGCCAGCAGCCCCGTGGGAGGCAATGAGCAGTTCTTC.

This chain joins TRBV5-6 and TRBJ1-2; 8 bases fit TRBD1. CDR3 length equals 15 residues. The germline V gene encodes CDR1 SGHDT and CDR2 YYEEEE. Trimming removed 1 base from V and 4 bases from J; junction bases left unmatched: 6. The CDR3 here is CASSLPTGVGYGYTF. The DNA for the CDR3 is TGTGCCAGCAGCTTGCCGACAGGGGTGGGCTATGGCTACACCTTC.

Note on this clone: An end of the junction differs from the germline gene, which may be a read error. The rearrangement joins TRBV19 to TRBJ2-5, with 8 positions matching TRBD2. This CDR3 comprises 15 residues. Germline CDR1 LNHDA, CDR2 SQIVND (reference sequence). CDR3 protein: CASSIEGTRQGTQYF. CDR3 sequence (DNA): TGTGCCAGTAGTATAGAAGGGACTAGACAAGGGACCCAGTACTTC.

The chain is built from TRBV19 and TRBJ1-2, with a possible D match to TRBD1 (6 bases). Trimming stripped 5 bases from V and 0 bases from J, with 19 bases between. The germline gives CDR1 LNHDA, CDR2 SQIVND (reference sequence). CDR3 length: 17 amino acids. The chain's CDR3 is CASSSSLGQPANYGYTF. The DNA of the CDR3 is TGTGCCAGTAGTTCCTCCCTCGGACAGCCCGCTAACTATGGCTACACCTTC.

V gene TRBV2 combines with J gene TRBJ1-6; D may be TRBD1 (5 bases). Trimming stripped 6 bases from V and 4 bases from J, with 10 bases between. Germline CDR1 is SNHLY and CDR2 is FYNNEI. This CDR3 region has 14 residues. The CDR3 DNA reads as TGTGCCAGCAGCGTGACAGCTTATAATTCACCCCTCCACTTT. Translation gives CASSVTAYNSPLHF.

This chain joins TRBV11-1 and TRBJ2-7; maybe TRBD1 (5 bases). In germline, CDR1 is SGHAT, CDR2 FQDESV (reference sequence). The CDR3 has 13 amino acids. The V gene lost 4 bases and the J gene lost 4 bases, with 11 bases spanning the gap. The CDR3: CASSSAPGYEQYF. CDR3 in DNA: TGTGCCAGCAGCTCCGCGCCAGGGTACGAGCAGTACTTC.

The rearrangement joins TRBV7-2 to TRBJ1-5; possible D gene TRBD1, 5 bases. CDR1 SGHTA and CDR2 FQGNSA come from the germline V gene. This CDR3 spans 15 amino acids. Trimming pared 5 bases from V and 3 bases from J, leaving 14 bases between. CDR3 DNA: TGTGCCAGCAGCCCCGGTGGAGGGGTCAATCAGCCCCAGCATTTT. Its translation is CASSPGGGVNQPQHF.

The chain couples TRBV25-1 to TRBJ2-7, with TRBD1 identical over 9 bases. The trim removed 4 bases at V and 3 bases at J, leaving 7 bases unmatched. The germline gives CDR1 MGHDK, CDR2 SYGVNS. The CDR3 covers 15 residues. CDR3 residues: CASSVDRGKHYEQYF. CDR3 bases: TGTGCCAGCAGTGTGGACAGGGGAAAACACTACGAGCAGTACTTC.

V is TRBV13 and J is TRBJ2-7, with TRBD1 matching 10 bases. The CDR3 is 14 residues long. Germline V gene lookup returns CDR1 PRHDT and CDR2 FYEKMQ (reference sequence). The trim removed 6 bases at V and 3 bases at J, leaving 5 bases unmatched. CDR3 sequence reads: CASSNRDRGYEQYF. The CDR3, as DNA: TGTGCCAGCAGTAACCGGGACAGGGGCTACGAGCAGTACTTC.

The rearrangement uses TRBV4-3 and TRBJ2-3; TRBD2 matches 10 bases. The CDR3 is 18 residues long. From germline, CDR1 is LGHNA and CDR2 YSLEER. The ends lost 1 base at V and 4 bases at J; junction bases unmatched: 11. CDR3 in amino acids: CASSQAPPSSGGPDTQYF. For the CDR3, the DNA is TGCGCCAGCAGCCAAGCCCCCCCCTCTAGCGGGGGCCCAGATACGCAGTATTTT.

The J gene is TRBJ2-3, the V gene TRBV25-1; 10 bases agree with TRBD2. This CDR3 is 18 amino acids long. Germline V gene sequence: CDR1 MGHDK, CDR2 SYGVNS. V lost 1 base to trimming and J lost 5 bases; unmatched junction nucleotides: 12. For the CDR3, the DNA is TGTGCCAGCAGTGAATCGAAGCGGGAGGGGGCTGGGGAAGATACGCAGTATTTT. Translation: CASSESKREGAGEDTQYF.